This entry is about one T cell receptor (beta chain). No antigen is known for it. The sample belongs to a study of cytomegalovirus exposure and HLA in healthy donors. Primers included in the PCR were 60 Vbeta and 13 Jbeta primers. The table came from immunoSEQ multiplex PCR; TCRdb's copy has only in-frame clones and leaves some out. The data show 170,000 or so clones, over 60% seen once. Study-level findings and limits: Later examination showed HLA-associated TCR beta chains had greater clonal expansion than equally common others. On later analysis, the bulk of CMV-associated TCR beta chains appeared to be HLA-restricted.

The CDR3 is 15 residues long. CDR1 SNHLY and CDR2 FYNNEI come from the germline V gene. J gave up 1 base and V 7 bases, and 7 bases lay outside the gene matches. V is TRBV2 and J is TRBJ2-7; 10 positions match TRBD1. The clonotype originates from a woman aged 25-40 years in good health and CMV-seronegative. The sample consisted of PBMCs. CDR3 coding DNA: TGTGCCAGCATTGGTCCGGGACAGGGGTCCTACGAGCAGTACTTC. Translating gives CASIGPGQGSYEQYF. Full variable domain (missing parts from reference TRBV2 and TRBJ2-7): EPEVTQTPSHQVTQMGQEVILRCVPISNHLYFYWYRQILGQKVEFLVSFYNNEISEKSEIFDDQFSVERPDGSNFTLKIRSTKLEDSAMYFCASIGPGQGSYEQYFGPGTRLTVT.